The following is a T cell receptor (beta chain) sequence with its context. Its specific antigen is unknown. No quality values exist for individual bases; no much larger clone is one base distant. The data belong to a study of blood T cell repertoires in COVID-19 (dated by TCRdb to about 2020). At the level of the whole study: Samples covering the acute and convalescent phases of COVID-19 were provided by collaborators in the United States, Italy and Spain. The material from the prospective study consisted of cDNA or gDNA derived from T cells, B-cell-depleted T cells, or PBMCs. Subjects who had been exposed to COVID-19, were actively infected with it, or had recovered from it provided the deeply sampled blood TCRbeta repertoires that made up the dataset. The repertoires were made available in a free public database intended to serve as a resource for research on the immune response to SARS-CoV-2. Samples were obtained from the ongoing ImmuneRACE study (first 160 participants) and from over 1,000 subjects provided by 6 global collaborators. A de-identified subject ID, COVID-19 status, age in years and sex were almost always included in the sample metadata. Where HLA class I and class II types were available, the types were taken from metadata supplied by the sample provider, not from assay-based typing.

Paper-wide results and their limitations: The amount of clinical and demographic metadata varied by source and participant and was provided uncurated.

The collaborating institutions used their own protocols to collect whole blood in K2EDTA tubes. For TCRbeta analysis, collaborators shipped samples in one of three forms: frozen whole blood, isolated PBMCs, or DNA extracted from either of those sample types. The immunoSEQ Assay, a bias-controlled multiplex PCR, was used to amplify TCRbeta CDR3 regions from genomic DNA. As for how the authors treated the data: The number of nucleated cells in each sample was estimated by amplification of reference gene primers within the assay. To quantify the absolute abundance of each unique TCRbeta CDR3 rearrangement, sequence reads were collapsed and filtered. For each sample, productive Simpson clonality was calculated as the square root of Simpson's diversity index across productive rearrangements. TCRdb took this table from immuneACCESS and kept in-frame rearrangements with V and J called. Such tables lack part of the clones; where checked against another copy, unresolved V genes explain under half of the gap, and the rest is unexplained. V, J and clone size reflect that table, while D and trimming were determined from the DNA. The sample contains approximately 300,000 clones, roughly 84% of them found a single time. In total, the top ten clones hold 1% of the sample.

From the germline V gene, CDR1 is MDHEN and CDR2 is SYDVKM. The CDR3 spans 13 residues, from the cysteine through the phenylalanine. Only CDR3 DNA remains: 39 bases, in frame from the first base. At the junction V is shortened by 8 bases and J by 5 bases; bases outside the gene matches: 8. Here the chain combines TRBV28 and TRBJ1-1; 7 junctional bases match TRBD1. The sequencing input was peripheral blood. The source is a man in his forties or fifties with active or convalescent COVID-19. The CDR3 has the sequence CASWRGRGTEAFF. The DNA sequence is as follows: TGTGCCAGCTGGAGGGGGCGTGGGACTGAAGCTTTCTTT.